This T cell receptor beta chain came from a study of T cell responses to AZD1222 COVID-19 vaccine. In the study overall: Second-dose recipients at about 4 or about 12 weeks were treated as one pooled group. General observations from the study: Sampling captured repertoires only after the peak T cell response. Spike-spanning, vaccine-associated CD4 TCRs were dominant at 160-218 and 743-854.

Sequenced by immunoSEQ multiplex PCR; TCRdb stores in-frame clones only, minus some. The table lists 90,000 to 150,000 clones, about 86% of them singletons. Germline V gene data show CDR1 as SNHLY and CDR2 as FYNNEI. The CDR3 loop spans 17 amino acids. V was clipped by 7 bases and J by 2 bases; unmatched bases: 15. About this clone itself: No antigen is known for it.

The sequencing used peripheral blood, collected on day 0 of AZD1222 vaccination. This sequence originates from an adult in good health. J is TRBJ1-1 and V is TRBV2, with TRBD1 matching over 8 bases. This CDR3 is CASNRFQGAQRNTEAFF. The CDR3 DNA follows: TGTGCCAGCAATCGTTTTCAGGGGGCGCAGAGAAACACTGAAGCTTTCTTT.